Presented here are 9 T cell receptor beta chains from one specimen sequenced in a study of response to subunit inactivated influenza vaccine. MiXCR, applied by TCRdb to the RT-PCR reads, yields one record per CDR3 protein. Among approximately 480,000 distinct CDR3 sequences, about a tenth were seen once, and the ten largest hold less than 15%. Sequenced material: PBMCs from blood, taken roughly 47 days after vaccination. The receptors shown here come from a man aged 50 to 59 who received an inactivated influenza vaccine.

This clonotype occurred a few times. V gene TRBV9 combines with J gene TRBJ2-7, with D hard to call. The V gene lost 4 bases and the J gene lost 0 bases, with 14 bases spanning the gap. CDR3 length: 15 amino acids. CDR1 and CDR2 (germline): SGDLS, YYNGEE. CDR3 in amino acids: CASSKDGDLSYEQYF. The CDR3 DNA reads TGTGCCAGCAGCAAGGATGGCGACCTCTCCTACGAGCAGTACTTC.

The chain recombines TRBV9 with TRBJ1-1; D gene unclear. V dropped 3 bases and J dropped 1 base, with 10 bases sitting between them. Germline V CDR1 and CDR2: SGDLS, YYNGEE. The CDR3 sequence is 14 residues long. The CDR3 sequence: CASSGRVENTEAFF. DNA for the CDR3: TGTGCCAGCAGCGGTAGGGTAGAGAACACTGAAGCTTTCTTT.

V gene TRBV12-3 or TRBV12-4 combines with J gene TRBJ2-4; 7 bases match TRBD1. The CDR3 has 17 amino acids. The V segment lost 5 bases and the J segment 0 bases; nucleotides outside the gene matches: 10. The CDR3 spells CASSDLGGPSAKNIQYF. CDR3 in DNA: TGTGCCAGCAGTGACCTAGGGGGCCCCTCAGCCAAAAACATTCAGTACTTC.

This clonotype was recorded once. The chain uses TRBV28 and TRBJ2-5; 8 bases line up with TRBD1. Germline V lookup: CDR1 MDHEN, CDR2 SYDVKM. V lost 4 bases to trimming and J lost 5 bases; unmatched junction nucleotides: 18. The CDR3 length is 18 residues. The CDR3 DNA follows: TGTGCCAGCAGTTCCTCCGACGGACAGGGATGGATGCGGGAGACCCAGTACTTC. Residues: CASSSSDGQGWMRETQYF.

This clonotype was found a few times. The J gene is TRBJ2-5, the V gene TRBV10-2; D unclear. Germline V lookup: CDR1 WSHSY, CDR2 SAAADI. Deletions cut 4 bases from V and 3 bases from J, with 15 bases between. The CDR3 length is 15 residues. The CDR3 protein is CASSGVGVTEETQYF. CDR3 DNA: TGCGCCAGCAGTGGTGTCGGCGTTACAGAAGAGACCCAGTACTTC.

V gene TRBV6-2 or TRBV6-3 combines with J gene TRBJ2-2; 7 nucleotides match TRBD1. V shed 6 bases and J 3 bases; nucleotides not matched to a gene: 4. The CDR3 contains 14 residues. Germline loops: CDR1 MNHEY, CDR2 SVGEGT. The CDR3 sequence is CASSRGLDTGELFF. The CDR3 DNA reads as TGTGCCAGCAGCAGGGGGTTGGACACCGGGGAGCTGTTTTTT.

V usage is TRBV29-1 and J usage is TRBJ2-3; TRBD2 aligns across 7 bases. Unmatched junction bases numbered 16, after V lost 5 bases and J lost 2 bases. CDR1 is SQVTM, CDR2 ANQGSEA, per germline. The CDR3 is 17 residues long. The CDR3 region is CSVTQAGGTLLTDTQYF. CDR3 in DNA: TGCAGCGTTACCCAAGCCGGGGGGACCCTCCTCACAGATACGCAGTATTTT.

This clonotype was found a few times. CDR3 sequence: CASSRGDTYNEQFF. In DNA form, the CDR3 reads TGCGCCAGTTCGCGGGGGGATACCTACAATGAGCAGTTCTTC. The chain uses TRBV5-1 and TRBJ2-1; 8 bases are shared with TRBD2. Germline trimming cut 8 bases from V and 2 bases from J; bases unmatched to any gene: 6. Germline CDR1 SGHRS, CDR2 YFSETQ. CDR3 length: 14 amino acids.

This clonotype was observed a few times. In DNA form, the CDR3 reads TGCAGTGCGCCGACTAGCGGGAGGCTGTACAATGAGCAGTTCTTC. Translating gives CSAPTSGRLYNEQFF. The chain combines TRBV20-1 with TRBJ2-1, with 13 positions matching TRBD2. V lost 6 bases to trimming and J lost 4 bases; unmatched junction nucleotides: 6. The CDR3 is made up of 15 amino acids. Germline assignment: CDR1 DFQATT and CDR2 SNEGSKA (reference sequence).